Here is one T cell receptor (beta chain) with its context. This sample is part of a study of OX40 agonist ivuxolimab in advanced cancers. Background on the study: Patients took ivuxolimab, an agonistic anti-OX40 (CD134) antibody.

Excluded were patients having autoimmune disease history or systemic immunosuppression. The CDR3 loop spans 15 amino acids. With 4 bases clipped from V and 2 bases from J, the junction kept 7 bases outside the gene matches. CDR1 is SGDLS, CDR2 YYNGEE, per germline. Sequencing used immunoSEQ multiplex PCR; TCRdb keeps in-frame clones, though not all of them. The sample carries some 70,000 clones, over 80% recorded once. The receptor comes from an adult with an advanced solid tumor such as melanoma, head and neck, liver or kidney cancer. V gene TRBV9 combines with J gene TRBJ2-7, with 9 bases fitting TRBD2. The material was CD4+ or CD8+ T cells sorted from blood, obtained in a trial of the OX40 agonist ivuxolimab. Written as DNA, the CDR3 is TGTGCCAGCAGCCCCGGACTAGCGAGTGCCTACGAGCAGTACTTC. Its translation is CASSPGLASAYEQYF.